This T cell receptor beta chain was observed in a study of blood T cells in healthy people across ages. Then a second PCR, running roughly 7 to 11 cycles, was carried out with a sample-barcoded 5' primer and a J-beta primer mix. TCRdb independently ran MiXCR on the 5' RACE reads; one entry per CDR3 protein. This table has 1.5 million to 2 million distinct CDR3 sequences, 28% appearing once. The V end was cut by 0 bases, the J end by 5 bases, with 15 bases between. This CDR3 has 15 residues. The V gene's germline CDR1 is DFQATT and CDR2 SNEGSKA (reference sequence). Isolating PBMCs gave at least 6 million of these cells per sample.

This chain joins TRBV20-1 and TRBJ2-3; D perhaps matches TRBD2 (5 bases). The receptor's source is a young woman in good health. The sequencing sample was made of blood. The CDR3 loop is CSARDIGDVGDTQYF. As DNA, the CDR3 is TGCAGTGCTAGAGATATCGGGGATGTAGGAGATACGCAGTATTTT.